The entry that follows covers one T cell receptor beta chain sequence. This likely stems from a read error, as it lies one base from a far larger clone. The sample belongs to a study of shared clonotypes between healthy human individuals. Generated by immunoSEQ multiplex PCR, the TCRdb table keeps only in-frame clones and is missing some. The repertoire holds about 560,000 clones, around 76% seen once, with around 12% in the top ten. V gave up 7 bases and J gave up 0 bases, with 10 bases separating them. The CDR3 runs to 13 residues. Germline V lookup: CDR1 SGHTA, CDR2 FQGNSA. For genomic DNA, unsorted samples relied on approximately 81 million PBMCs.

This receptor was taken from a woman aged 40 to 50 in good health. Some clones in this sample may be carry-over from other donors' samples. The sample was PBMCs. The V and J genes are TRBV7-2 and TRBJ2-7, with D possibly matching TRBD2 (5 bases). CDR3 sequence: CASNLRGSYEQYF. The CDR3 region has the DNA TGTGCCAGCAACCTCCGGGGCTCCTACGAGCAGTACTTC.